This T cell receptor (beta chain) is from a study of cytomegalovirus exposure and HLA in healthy donors (dated by TCRdb to the late 2010s). Looking at the study overall: An earlier analysis of 587 of the donors reported approximately 290 Gb of sequence data and 117 million unique TCR beta sequences from around 200 million T cells. An earlier analysis of several hundred of the donors used high-throughput TCR beta sequencing to judge whether each TCR beta V gene segment behaved as functional or pseudogenic. The study aimed to test whether cataloging public T cell receptors could reveal signatures of past pathogen exposure. All discovery cohort repertoires had been generated using a single sequencing platform. Of the 300 to 450 genotyped donors, 81% were placed in the genetic ancestry cluster associated with self-reported Caucasian donors. A separate validation cohort of 90 to 150 different subjects was used in addition to the approximately 670-subject first cohort. Roughly 300 gigabases of sequencing data and approximately 85 million unique TCR sequences were included in an early release covering roughly 600 HLA-typed donors. A later genetic analysis used genome-wide SNP genotypes for about 60% of the roughly 700 donors, treating that subset as a discovery cohort. Donor age, sex, ethnicity and CMV serostatus were compiled alongside the repertoire data. In the later analysis, no new phenotypic data were used to find candidate immune exposures; instead, reliance was placed on TCR beta sequences and their occurrence across donors. The study combined high-throughput TCR immunosequencing, statistical association of individual TCRs with disease status, and machine learning to predict cytomegalovirus infection status. The number of donors typed differed by locus, with about 629-630 for A, B, C, DRB1 and DQB1, more than 500 for DQA1, about 610 for DPA1, and around 430 for DPB1. On average, roughly 240,000 unique TCR beta nucleotide sequences were sequenced per donor among a few hundred genotyped donors of the cohort, with about 17% of those sequences being non-productive. Several DR-DQ haplotypes were treated as single units for association and clustering because of strong linkage in the cohort. The T cell repertoires of 666 subjects were profiled by immunosequencing and related to cytomegalovirus serostatus. In a later analysis, previously published TCR beta repertoires from hundreds of donors were re-analyzed and high-resolution HLA genotyping was added so that TCR occurrence patterns could be studied. Both class I and class II loci were covered by HLA typing, at four-digit resolution. Overall study results and their limits: Some IMGT-functional V segments, including TRBV6-2 and TRBV6-3, could not be distinguished by the 87-base-pair reads and were therefore excluded. In a later genetic analysis, a missense DCLRE1C variant was associated with V-gene and J-gene trimming of TCR beta chains, and the association was replicated in an independent cohort. Cytomegalovirus status was reported to be diagnosed by the classifier with high specificity and sensitivity in both the original and validation cohorts. HLA typing was unavailable for some donors at each locus, so association tests used only the typed subset. The cohort was sequenced for TCR beta chains only, and without alpha or paired-chain data the features that could be detected were limited. In a later analysis, some 17,000 TCR beta sequences were associated with specific HLA alleles at a false discovery rate of 0.05. A total of fewer than 200 TCR beta chains were listed by the study as associated with cytomegalovirus. The presence/absence analyses assumed that sequencing depth was roughly uniform across donors, and that assumption may not be true. A later genetic analysis reported fewer N-insertions in productive TCRs among donors in an Asian-associated ancestry cluster than the roughly 700-donor mean. The only immune exposure information available for the cohort was CMV serostatus. Because counts were too low, some 17 rarely observed V segments, including chromosome 9 orphons, were left out of the earlier analysis of approximately 580 of the donors. Compared with equally common non-associated chains, HLA-associated TCR beta chains in a later analysis were more clonally expanded and had lower generation probabilities. It was suggested by the authors that the approach could potentially be generalized to other disease states and immunological phenotypes. A further reported finding was that TCR beta sequences accurately predicted the HLA-A and HLA-B alleles for most subjects in the first cohort. Broadly in line with IMGT annotations, most TCR beta V segments showed up in productive rearrangements about 87% or about 30% of the time in an earlier analysis of approximately 600 of the donors. A few of the identified cytomegalovirus-associated TCR beta chains were confirmed in vitro to be specific for cytomegalovirus antigens. Linkage disequilibrium might explain the correlated functional status among segregating V segments, but an unknown experimental factor could not be excluded. A group of highly shared sequence variants was considered likely to be a technical artifact of the sequencing pipeline. In a later analysis, several top co-occurrence clusters were reported to appear linked to parvovirus B19, influenza, CMV and Epstein-Barr virus. According to a later analysis, TCR association rates differed among HLA loci, with DRB1 alleles showing the most associated TCRs and HLA-C alleles showing the fewest. In a later analysis, most CMV-associated TCR beta chains were found to appear HLA-restricted, with HLA associations seemingly driven largely by CMV exposure. Across donors, most TCR sequences were observed very rarely, whereas some public TCRs were present in many individuals. Strong co-occurrence of HLA alleles, especially DR and DQ, made assigning TCR associations to individual alleles difficult.

Receptor amplification or capture employed the immunoSEQ multiplex PCR assay. The multiplex PCR relied on a mix of 60 forward primers for TCR Vbeta segments and 13 reverse primers for TCR Jbeta segments. Amplification of the CDR3 region of rearranged TCR beta genes was performed with a multiplex PCR assay on genomic DNA. The amplified TCR beta libraries were sequenced on the Illumina HiSeq System as 87-base-pair reads. Per the source publication's procedure: In a later analysis, roughly 80 million unique TCR beta chains were counted across the roughly 700 repertoires, and around 10 million of these chains were shared by at least two donors. Raw reads were error-corrected and collapsed into unique sequences by a nearest-neighbor algorithm in which closely related sequences were merged to remove PCR and sequencing errors. To assign V, D and J gene segments, CDR3 sequences were aligned to IMGT reference sequences. For a sequence to be retained, at least a six-nucleotide match to both a V gene segment and a J gene segment was required. Rearrangements were classified as productive when the CDR3 lacked stop codons and remained in frame with V and J, and all other rearrangements were classified as non-productive. CDR3 was defined according to IMGT convention as the region running from the second conserved V-encoded cysteine to the conserved J-encoded phenylalanine. In an earlier analysis of more than 550 of the donors, sequences lacking an unambiguous match to a single V gene segment were excluded. In an earlier analysis of 450 to 750 of the donors, a V segment was called functional when productive rearrangements were above 56.7%, and segregating when the standard deviation between donors exceeded 5%. A statistical classification framework was built for diagnosing cytomegalovirus status from the catalog of TCR beta chain sequences. In a later analysis, TCR nucleotide sequences were compared against IMGT/GENE-DB human TR gene sequences so that V and J genes could be assigned. In a later analysis, CDR3 sequences and most-parsimonious VDJ recombination scenarios were assigned using the TCRdist pipeline. In a later analysis, each TCR beta chain was defined by its CDR3 amino acid sequence together with its V-gene family, and reads without a unique V-gene family were excluded. In a later analysis, around 650 highly shared, low-generation-probability nucleotide sequences were removed to address suspected cross-contamination and a sequencing artifact. In a later analysis, a clonal expansion index was calculated for each public chain from normalized within-repertoire ranks of inferred template counts. In a later analysis, generation probabilities were computed with a VDJ recombination model fitted to out-of-frame rearrangements, and the resulting probabilities were checked against IGoR. A later analysis scored TCR-TCR, TCR-HLA and TCR-CMV co-occurrence with hypergeometric tests, applying a repertoire-size bias correction to TCR pairs. False discovery rates were estimated in a later analysis by permuting HLA or CMV assignments 20 times. In a later analysis, co-occurring TCRs were grouped using DBSCAN, and TCRdist sequence similarity was added for clustering within HLA-allele-positive subsets. Co-occurrence clustering excluded repertoires with fewer than 30,000 or more than 120,000 public chains, plus five with anomalous nucleotide sharing. TCRdb carries this immuneACCESS record with in-frame sequences only. Its versions omit some clonotypes, under half of them owing to an unresolved V gene in the studies checked, with the rest unexplained. The D gene and trimming were derived from the DNA, and the V and J assignments and clone size from that table. In all, the sample holds 55,000 to 65,000 clones, and about 83% of those were seen once. The ten largest clones represent 1.6% of the sample.

The table lists this clone with a count of one. This clone's antigen is unknown. The sample holds no much larger clone one base away, and base qualities are not on file. Per the germline V gene (reference sequence), WNHNN is the CDR1 and SYGVQD is the CDR2. V and J lose 2 bases and 1 base, and a span of 23 bases separates them. The CDR3, from cysteine to phenylalanine, totals 19 residues. Here the CDR3 DNA is all that survives: 57 bases in frame from base 1. In total, roughly 670 healthy bone marrow donors made up the cohort. Cohort members were all nominally healthy when sampled, although unrecorded immune exposures were likely present. CMV serostatus was recorded as positive for about 310 and negative for about half of the roughly 700 cohort members, whereas no CMV serostatus was recorded for the donor in question. Every donor gave a peripheral blood sample, and the peripheral blood mononuclear cells from that sample were used for TCR beta sequencing. The Qiagen DNeasy Blood Extraction Kit was used to extract genomic DNA from the blood cell samples.

The clonotype was recovered from a human donor in good health. The sample comprised PBMCs. In this chain, TRBV10-1 is recombined with TRBJ1-1; the D region possibly corresponds to TRBD1 (5 bases align). The bases read TGCGCCAGCAGTGAGCCCCCTTGGTTGGGGCTAGGCGGGAACACTGAAGCTTTCTTT. Translation gives CASSEPPWLGLGGNTEAFF.